This T cell receptor beta chain was identified during a study of regulatory T cells in long-lasting Graves disease. CDR3 length: 14 residues. Trimming pared 0 bases from V and 7 bases from J, leaving 13 bases between. Germline V gene lookup returns CDR1 MNHEY and CDR2 SVGEGT. HTBI primers from iRepertoire and Arm-PCR of CDR3 regions yielded the TCR beta libraries. TCRdb recomputed calls from the multiplex PCR reads with MiXCR, one row per CDR3 protein. The table has about half a million distinct CDR3 sequences, more than 10% seen once. Study results and limitations: The study found TRBV28, TRBJ1-2 and TRBJ2-5 favored in persistent disease. Persistent patients shared 2,741 public clonotypes among themselves. Newly diagnosed patients shared fewer, at more than 850.

Time point: newly diagnosed GD, antithyroid drugs for less than 3 months. The TCR library was made from RNA extracted from PBMCs. Comments on this clonotype: Its antigen is still unknown.

These data also formed part of another study, on T cells in Graves' hyperthyroidism and ophthalmopathy. Turning to that study: Hyperthyroidism patients were newly diagnosed, had disease duration under 2 months, and were aged 18 to 65 years. Used for diagnoses were clinical symptoms, serum thyroxine and TRAb, thyroid ultrasound and orbital computed tomography.

This clonotype was sampled from a woman in her thirties with Graves disease. The sequenced sample was peripheral blood mononuclear cells (PBMCs), obtained at new diagnosis, from a patient treated with antithyroid drugs. The J gene is TRBJ2-7, the V gene TRBV6-2 or TRBV6-3; D may be TRBD2 (6 bases). The CDR3 sequence is CASSYSPGTSEQYF. In DNA, the CDR3 is TGTGCCAGCAGTTACTCCCCCGGGACTTCTGAGCAGTACTTC.